This TCR beta chain was observed in a study of beta chain features in type 1 diabetes. Study-level results: People with Type 1 diabetes carried modestly yet significantly shorter TCRB CDR3s in all four CD4+ subsets.

About this clone itself: Its antigen remains unidentified.

The whole isolated RNA underwent reverse transcription, so sequencing captured expressed TCRB transcripts. Clones were read by immunoSEQ multiplex PCR, and TCRdb kept only the in-frame ones, dropping some. The sample records some 640,000 clones, over 12% being singletons. Sequenced input: naive CD4+ T cells from blood. The origin of this receptor is a man aged 18 to 30 with type 1 diabetes.

CDR3 loop: CASSRRSRGFLDGNEQFF. The CDR3 DNA follows: TGTGCCAGCAGCCGACGAAGCAGGGGATTCCTTGATGGGAATGAGCAGTTCTTC. This sequence joins TRBV7-2 and TRBJ2-1; possibly TRBD1 for D (6 bases). With 5 bases removed from V and 7 bases from J, the gap between germline ends came to 27 bases. CDR3 length equals 18 residues. Germline V lookup: CDR1 SGHTA, CDR2 FQGNSA.